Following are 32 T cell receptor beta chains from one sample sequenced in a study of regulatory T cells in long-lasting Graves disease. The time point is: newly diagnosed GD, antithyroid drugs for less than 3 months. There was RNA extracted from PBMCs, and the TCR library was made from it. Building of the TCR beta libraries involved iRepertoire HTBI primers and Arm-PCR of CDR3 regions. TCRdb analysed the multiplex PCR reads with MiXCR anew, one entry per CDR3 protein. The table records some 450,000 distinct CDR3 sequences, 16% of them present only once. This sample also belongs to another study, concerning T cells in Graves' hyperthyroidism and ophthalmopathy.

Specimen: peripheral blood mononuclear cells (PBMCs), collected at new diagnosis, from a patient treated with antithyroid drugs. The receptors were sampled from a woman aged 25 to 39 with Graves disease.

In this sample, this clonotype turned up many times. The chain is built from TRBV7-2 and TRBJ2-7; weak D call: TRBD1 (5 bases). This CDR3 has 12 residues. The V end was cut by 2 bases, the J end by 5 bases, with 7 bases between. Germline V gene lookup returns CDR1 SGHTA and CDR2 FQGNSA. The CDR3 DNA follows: TGTGCCAGCAGCTTAATGGACAACGAGCAGTACTTC. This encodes CASSLMDNEQYF.

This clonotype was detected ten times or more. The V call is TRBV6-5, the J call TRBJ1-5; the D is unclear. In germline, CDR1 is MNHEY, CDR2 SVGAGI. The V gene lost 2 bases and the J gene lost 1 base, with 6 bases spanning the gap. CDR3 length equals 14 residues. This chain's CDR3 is CASSYPASNQPQHF. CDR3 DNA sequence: TGTGCCAGCAGTTACCCCGCCAGCAATCAGCCCCAGCATTTT.

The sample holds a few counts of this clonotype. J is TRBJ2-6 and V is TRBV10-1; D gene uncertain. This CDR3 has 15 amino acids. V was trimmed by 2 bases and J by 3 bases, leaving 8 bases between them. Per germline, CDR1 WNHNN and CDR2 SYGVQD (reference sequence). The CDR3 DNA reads TGCGCCAGCAGTGAGGGGCGCGGTGGGGCCAACGTCCTGACTTTC. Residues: CASSEGRGGANVLTF.

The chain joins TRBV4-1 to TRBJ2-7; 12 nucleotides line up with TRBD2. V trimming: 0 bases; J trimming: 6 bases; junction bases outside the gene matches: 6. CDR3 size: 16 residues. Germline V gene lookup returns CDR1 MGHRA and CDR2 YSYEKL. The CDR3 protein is CASSQDRMGLAGEQYF. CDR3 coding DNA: TGCGCCAGCAGCCAAGATAGGATGGGACTAGCGGGCGAGCAGTACTTC.

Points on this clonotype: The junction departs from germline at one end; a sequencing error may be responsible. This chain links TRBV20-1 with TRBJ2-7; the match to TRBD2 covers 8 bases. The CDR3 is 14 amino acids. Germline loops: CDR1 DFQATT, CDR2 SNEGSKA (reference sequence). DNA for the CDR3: TGCAGTGCTAGAGAAACTAGCGGATACTACGAGCAGCACTTC. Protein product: CSARETSGYYEQHF.

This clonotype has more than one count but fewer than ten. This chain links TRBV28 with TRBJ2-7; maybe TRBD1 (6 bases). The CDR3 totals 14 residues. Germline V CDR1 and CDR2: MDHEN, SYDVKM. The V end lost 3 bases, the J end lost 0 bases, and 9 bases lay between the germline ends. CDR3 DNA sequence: TGTGCCAGCAGTTTTGTGGACAGCTCCTACGAGCAGTACTTC. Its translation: CASSFVDSSYEQYF.

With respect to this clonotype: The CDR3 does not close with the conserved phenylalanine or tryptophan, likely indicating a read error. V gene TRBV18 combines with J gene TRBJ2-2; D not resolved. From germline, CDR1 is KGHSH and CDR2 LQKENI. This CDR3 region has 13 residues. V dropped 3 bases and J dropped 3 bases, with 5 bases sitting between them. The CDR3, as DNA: TGTGCCAGCTCACCCAGCTACACCGGGGAGCTGTTTTGT. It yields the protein CASSPSYTGELFC.

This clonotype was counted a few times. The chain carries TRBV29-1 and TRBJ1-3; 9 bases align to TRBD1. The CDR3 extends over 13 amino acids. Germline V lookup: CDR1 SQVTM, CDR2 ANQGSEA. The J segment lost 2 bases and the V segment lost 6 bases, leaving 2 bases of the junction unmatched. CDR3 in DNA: TGCAGCGTCACAGGGGGCACTGGAAACACCATATATTTT. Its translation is CSVTGGTGNTIYF. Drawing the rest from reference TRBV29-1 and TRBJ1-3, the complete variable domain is SAVISQKPSRDICQRGTSLTIQCQVDSQVTMMFWYRQQPGQSLTLIATANQGSEATYESGFVIDKFPISRPNLTFSTLTVSNMSPEDSSIYLCSVTGGTGNTIYFGEGSWLTVV.

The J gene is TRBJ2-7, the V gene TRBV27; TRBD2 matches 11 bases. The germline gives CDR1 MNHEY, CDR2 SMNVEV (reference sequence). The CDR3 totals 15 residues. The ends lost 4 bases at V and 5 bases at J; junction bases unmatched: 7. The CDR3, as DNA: TGTGCCAGCAGTTCCCTAGCGGGAGGAGGTAACGAGCAGTACTTC. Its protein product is CASSSLAGGGNEQYF.

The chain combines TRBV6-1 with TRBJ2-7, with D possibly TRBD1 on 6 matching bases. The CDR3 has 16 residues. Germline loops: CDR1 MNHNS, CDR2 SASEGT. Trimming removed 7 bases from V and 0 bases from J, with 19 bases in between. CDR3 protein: CASTEGVGLHSYEQYF. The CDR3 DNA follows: TGTGCCAGCACCGAGGGGGTTGGACTGCACTCCTACGAGCAGTACTTC.

CDR3 loop: CASSLGGSPYEQYF. CDR3 in DNA: TGTGCCAGCAGCTTGGGAGGGAGTCCCTACGAGCAGTACTTC. The J gene is TRBJ2-7, the V gene TRBV5-6; D is possibly TRBD2 (5 bases). Germline CDR1 and CDR2: SGHDT and YYEEEE. The CDR3 loop spans 14 amino acids. Trimming shortened V by 0 bases and J by 2 bases, and 9 bases separated the two germline ends.

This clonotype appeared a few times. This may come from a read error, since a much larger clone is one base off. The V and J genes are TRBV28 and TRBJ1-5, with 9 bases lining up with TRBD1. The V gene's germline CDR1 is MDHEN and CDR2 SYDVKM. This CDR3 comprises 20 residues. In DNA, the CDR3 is TGTGCCAGCAGCGGACAGGGGCTGGGATTTTTTGAGTATAGCAGTCAGCCCCAGCATTTT. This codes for CASSGQGLGFFEYSSQPQHF.

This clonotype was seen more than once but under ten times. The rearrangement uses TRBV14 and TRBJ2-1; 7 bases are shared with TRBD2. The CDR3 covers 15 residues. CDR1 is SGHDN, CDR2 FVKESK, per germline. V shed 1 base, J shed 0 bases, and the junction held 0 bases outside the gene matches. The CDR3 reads CASSQGEGSYNEQFF. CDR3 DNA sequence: TGTGCCAGCAGCCAAGGGGAGGGCTCCTACAATGAGCAGTTCTTC.

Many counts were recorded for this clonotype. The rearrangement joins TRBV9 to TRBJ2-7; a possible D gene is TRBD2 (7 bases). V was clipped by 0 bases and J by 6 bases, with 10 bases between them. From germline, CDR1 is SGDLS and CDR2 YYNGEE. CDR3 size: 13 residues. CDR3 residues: CASSVGGGAEQYF. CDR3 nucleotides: TGTGCCAGCAGCGTAGGGGGGGGCGCCGAGCAGTACTTC.

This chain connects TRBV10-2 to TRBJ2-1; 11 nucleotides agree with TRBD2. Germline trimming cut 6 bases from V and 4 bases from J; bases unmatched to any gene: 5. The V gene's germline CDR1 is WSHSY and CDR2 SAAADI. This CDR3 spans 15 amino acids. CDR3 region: CASRGLAEGYNEQFF. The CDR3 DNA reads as TGCGCCAGCAGGGGACTAGCGGAGGGGTACAATGAGCAGTTCTTC.

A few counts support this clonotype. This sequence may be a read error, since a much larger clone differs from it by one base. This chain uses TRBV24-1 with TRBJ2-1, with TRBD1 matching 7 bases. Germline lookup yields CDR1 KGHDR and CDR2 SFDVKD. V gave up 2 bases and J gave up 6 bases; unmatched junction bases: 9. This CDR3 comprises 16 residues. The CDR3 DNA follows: TGTGCCACCAGTGATTCGAGCAGGGGGTGGGTCAATGAGCAGTTCTTC. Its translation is CATSDSSRGWVNEQFF.

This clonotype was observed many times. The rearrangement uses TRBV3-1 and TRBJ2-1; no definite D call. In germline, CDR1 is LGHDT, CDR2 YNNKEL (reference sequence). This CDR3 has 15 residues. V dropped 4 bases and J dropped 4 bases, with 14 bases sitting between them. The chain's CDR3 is CASSPTMEQYNEQFF. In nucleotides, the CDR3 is TGTGCCAGCAGCCCGACGATGGAACAGTACAATGAGCAGTTCTTC.

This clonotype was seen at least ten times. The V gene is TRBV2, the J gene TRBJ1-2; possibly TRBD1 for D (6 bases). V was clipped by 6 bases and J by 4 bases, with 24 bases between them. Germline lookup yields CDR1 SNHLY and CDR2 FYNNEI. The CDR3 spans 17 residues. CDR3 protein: CASSTLGPGQASYGYTF. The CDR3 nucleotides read TGTGCCAGCAGCACCCTGGGTCCGGGACAAGCTAGCTATGGCTACACCTTC. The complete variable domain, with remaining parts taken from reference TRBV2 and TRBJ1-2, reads EPEVTQTPSHQVTQMGQEVILRCVPISNHLYFYWYRQILGQKVEFLVSFYNNEISEKSEIFDDQFSVERPDGSNFTLKIRSTKLEDSAMYFCASSTLGPGQASYGYTFGSGTRLTVV.

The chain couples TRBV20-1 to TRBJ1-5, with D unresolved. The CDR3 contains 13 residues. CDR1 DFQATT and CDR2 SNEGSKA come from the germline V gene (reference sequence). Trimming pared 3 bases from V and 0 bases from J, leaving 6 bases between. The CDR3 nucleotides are TGCAGTGCTAGGGGCAGTAGCAATCAGCCCCAGCATTTT. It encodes CSARGSSNQPQHF.

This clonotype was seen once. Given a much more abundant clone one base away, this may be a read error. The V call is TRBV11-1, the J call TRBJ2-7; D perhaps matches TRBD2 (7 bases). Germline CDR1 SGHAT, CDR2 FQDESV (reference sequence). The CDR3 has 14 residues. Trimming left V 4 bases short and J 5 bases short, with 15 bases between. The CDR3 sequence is CASSWGSGGDEQYF. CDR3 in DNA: TGTGCCAGCAGCTGGGGGTCGGGGGGCGACGAGCAGTACTTC.

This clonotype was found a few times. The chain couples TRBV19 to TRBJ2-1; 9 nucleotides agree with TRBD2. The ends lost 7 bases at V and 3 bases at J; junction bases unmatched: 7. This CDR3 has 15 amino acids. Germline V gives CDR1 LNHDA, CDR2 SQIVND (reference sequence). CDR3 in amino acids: CASIEREAGYNEQFF. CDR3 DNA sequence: TGTGCCAGTATTGAGCGGGAGGCGGGCTACAATGAGCAGTTCTTC.

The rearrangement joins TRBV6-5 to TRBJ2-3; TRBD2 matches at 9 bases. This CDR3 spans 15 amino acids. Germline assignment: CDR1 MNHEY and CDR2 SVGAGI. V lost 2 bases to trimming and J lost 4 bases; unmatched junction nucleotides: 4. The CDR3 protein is CASSYGGRAPDTQYF. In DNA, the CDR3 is TGTGCCAGCAGTTACGGCGGGAGGGCCCCAGATACGCAGTATTTT.

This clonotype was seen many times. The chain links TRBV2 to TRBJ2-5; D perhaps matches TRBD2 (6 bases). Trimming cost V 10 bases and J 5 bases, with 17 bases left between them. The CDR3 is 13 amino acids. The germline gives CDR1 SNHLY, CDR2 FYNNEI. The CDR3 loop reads CATPAGGTETQYF. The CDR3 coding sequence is TGTGCCACCCCCGCCGGGGGAACCGAGACCCAGTACTTC.

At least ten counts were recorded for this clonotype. The CDR3 region has the DNA TGTGCCAGCAGTTCTGACAGGGTACGCGAAAAACTGTTTTTT. Translation: CASSSDRVREKLFF. V and J are TRBV12-3 or TRBV12-4 and TRBJ1-4, with 7 bases lining up with TRBD1. This CDR3 contains 14 residues. Trimming at V came to 4 bases and at J to 8 bases, leaving 7 bases not matched to a gene.

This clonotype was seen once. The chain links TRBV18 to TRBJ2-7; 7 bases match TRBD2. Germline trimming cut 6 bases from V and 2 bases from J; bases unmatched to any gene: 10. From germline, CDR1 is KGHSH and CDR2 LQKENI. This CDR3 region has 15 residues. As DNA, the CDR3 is TGTGCCAGCTCTCCATCAGCGGGACCTGCCTACGAGCAGTACTTC. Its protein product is CASSPSAGPAYEQYF. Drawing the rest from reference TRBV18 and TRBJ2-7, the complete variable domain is NAGVMQNPRHLVRRRGQEARLRCSPMKGHSHVYWYRQLPEEGLKFMVYLQKENIIDESGMPKERFSAEFPKEGPSILRIQQVVRGDSAAYFCASSPSAGPAYEQYFGPGTRLTVT.

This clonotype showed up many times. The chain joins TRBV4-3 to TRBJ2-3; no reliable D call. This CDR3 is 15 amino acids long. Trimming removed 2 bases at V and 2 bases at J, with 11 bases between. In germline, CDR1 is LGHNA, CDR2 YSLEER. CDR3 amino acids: CASSQTGSSTDTQYF. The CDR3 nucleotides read TGCGCCAGCAGCCAAACGGGTAGCTCCACAGATACGCAGTATTTT.

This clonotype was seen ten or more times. The DNA of the CDR3 is TGTGCCAGCAGCCCCTCTCAAGAGAGAGGCTCCTACGAGCAGTACTTC. Translation gives CASSPSQERGSYEQYF. V gene TRBV9 combines with J gene TRBJ2-7; no clear D. The V end lost 4 bases, the J end lost 0 bases, and 17 bases lay between the germline ends. The CDR3 sequence is 16 residues long. Germline V gives CDR1 SGDLS, CDR2 YYNGEE. Based on the CDR3 plus reference TRBV9 and TRBJ2-7, the full variable domain is DSGVTQTPKHLITATGQRVTLRCSPRSGDLSVYWYQQSLDQGLQFLIQYYNGEERAKGNILERFSAQQFPDLHSELNLSSLELGDSALYFCASSPSQERGSYEQYFGPGTRLTVT.

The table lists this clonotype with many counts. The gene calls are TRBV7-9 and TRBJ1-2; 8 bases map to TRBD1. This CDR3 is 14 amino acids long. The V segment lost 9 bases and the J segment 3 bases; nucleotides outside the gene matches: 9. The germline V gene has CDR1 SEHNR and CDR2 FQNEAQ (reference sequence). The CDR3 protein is CASPLDRGDYGYTF. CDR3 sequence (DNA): TGTGCCAGTCCTCTTGACAGGGGAGACTATGGCTACACCTTC.

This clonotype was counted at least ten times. The CDR3: CASSARDYYNEQFF. In DNA form, the CDR3 reads TGCGCCAGTAGCGCGCGGGACTACTACAATGAGCAGTTCTTC. V is TRBV5-1 and J is TRBJ2-1, with 7 bases that match TRBD2. CDR1 is SGHRS, CDR2 YFSETQ, per germline. Trimming cost V 8 bases and J 3 bases; bases outside gene matches: 8. The CDR3 covers 14 residues.

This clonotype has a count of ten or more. CDR3 in DNA: TGCGCCAGCAGCTTGGACCCTAGCAGCACAGATACGCAGTATTTT. It encodes CASSLDPSSTDTQYF. The rearrangement uses TRBV5-1 and TRBJ2-3; a possible D gene is TRBD2 (5 bases). The germline gives CDR1 SGHRS, CDR2 YFSETQ. Trimming removed 0 bases at V and 0 bases at J, with 8 bases between. The length of the CDR3 is 15 residues.

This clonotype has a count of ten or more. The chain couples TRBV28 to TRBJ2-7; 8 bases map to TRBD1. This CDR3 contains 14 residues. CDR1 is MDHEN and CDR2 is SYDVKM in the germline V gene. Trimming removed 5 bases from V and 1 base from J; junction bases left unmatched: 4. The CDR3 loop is CASSETGGSYEQYF. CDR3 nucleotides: TGTGCCAGCAGTGAAACAGGGGGTTCCTACGAGCAGTACTTC.

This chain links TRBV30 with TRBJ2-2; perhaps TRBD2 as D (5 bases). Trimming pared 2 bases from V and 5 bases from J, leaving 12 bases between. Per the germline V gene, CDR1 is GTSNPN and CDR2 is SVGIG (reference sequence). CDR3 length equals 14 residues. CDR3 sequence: CAWSSGLGTGELFF. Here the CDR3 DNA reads TGTGCCTGGAGTTCGGGATTAGGAACCGGGGAGCTGTTTTTT.